The 18 T cell receptor beta chains below come from one sample, sequenced in a study of blood T cell repertoires in COVID-19. Produced via immunoSEQ multiplex PCR; TCRdb's table is partial and in-frame only. The sample records over 85,000 clones, approximately 72% being singletons. The sequencing input was peripheral blood. These receptors came from a man between 65 and 80 years old with acute or convalescent COVID-19.

This clone showed up just once. The chain has TRBV28 and TRBJ2-7, with TRBD2 identical over 14 bases. The germline V gene has CDR1 MDHEN and CDR2 SYDVKM. J lost 6 bases, V lost 7 bases, and 11 bases had no gene match. This CDR3 comprises 16 residues. The CDR3 is CASITSGLAGGLEQYF. CDR3 DNA sequence: TGTGCCAGCATTACATCCGGACTAGCGGGAGGCCTCGAGCAGTACTTC.

This clone showed up just a few times. V is TRBV28 and J is TRBJ2-1, with D maybe TRBD2 (5 bases). Germline V gives CDR1 MDHEN, CDR2 SYDVKM. Trimming shortened V by 3 bases and J by 7 bases, and 16 bases separated the two germline ends. The CDR3 is 15 amino acids. The CDR3 spells CASSFPSQSRNEQFF. DNA of the CDR3: TGTGCCAGCAGTTTCCCTAGCCAGAGTCGGAATGAGCAGTTCTTC.

The gene calls are TRBV5-1 and TRBJ2-1, with TRBD2 identical over 13 bases. The J segment lost 5 bases and the V segment lost 4 bases, leaving 3 bases of the junction unmatched. This CDR3 is 15 amino acids long. CDR1 is SGHRS and CDR2 is YFSETQ in the germline V gene. The CDR3: CASSPGLAGNNEQFF. The CDR3 nucleotides read TGCGCCAGCAGCCCGGGACTAGCGGGGAACAATGAGCAGTTCTTC.

V and J are TRBV27 and TRBJ2-7; 7 bases map to TRBD1. The CDR3 is made up of 15 amino acids. Germline-derived CDR1 and CDR2 are MNHEY and SMNVEV (reference sequence). V was clipped by 0 bases and J by 7 bases; unmatched bases: 9. DNA for the CDR3: TGTGCCAGCAGTTTATCTTATCGGGACAGAACAGAGCAGTACTTC. Its protein is CASSLSYRDRTEQYF.

This clone was seen only once. The V gene is TRBV6-5, the J gene TRBJ1-2, with 7 bases fitting TRBD1. Germline CDR1 MNHEY, CDR2 SVGAGI. V trimming: 4 bases; J trimming: 6 bases; junction bases outside the gene matches: 14. CDR3 size: 16 residues. The CDR3 protein is CASSFHLLTGKDGYTF. CDR3 bases: TGTGCCAGCAGTTTTCACTTACTGACAGGGAAGGATGGCTACACCTTC.

This clone was found a few times. This sequence joins TRBV7-6 and TRBJ2-7; D possibly corresponds to TRBD2 (6 bases). Germline V gene sequence: CDR1 SGHVS, CDR2 FNYEAQ. V lost 5 bases and J 2 bases, leaving 13 bases between the germline ends. CDR3 length: 14 residues. This CDR3 reads CASSLFSGAYEQYF. The CDR3 DNA follows: TGTGCCAGCAGCCTTTTTTCGGGGGCCTACGAGCAGTACTTC. The variable domain in full, with the rest retrieved from reference TRBV7-6 and TRBJ2-7, is GAGVSQSPRYKVTKRGQDVALRCDPISGHVSLYWYRQALGQGPEFLTYFNYEAQQDKSGLPNDRFSAERPEGSISTLTIQRTEQRDSAMYRCASSLFSGAYEQYFGPGTRLTVT.

The chain has TRBV7-2 and TRBJ1-4, with 10 nucleotides matching TRBD1. The CDR3 totals 15 residues. V shed 6 bases, J shed 4 bases, and the junction held 5 bases outside the gene matches. CDR1 and CDR2 from the germline V gene are SGHTA and FQGNSA. The CDR3, as DNA: TGTGCCAGCAGGGCGACAGGGGGCCGTAATGAAAAACTGTTTTTT. Amino acids: CASRATGGRNEKLFF.

The chain joins TRBV11-3 to TRBJ2-3, with a possible D match to TRBD2 (6 bases). The ends were cut back, 3 bases at V and 0 bases at J, with 10 bases in the middle. The germline CDR1 and CDR2 sequences are SGHNT and YENEEA. The CDR3 runs 15 residues. CDR3 amino acids: CASSLTSGSTDTQYF. Written as DNA, the CDR3 is TGTGCCAGCAGCTTGACTAGTGGGAGCACAGATACGCAGTATTTT.

This clone was seen more than once but under ten times. The chain employs TRBV20-1 and TRBJ2-6; possible D gene TRBD2, 5 bases. V shed 3 bases and J shed 4 bases, with 16 bases lying between them. The CDR3 sequence is 16 residues long. Per the germline V gene, CDR1 is DFQATT and CDR2 is SNEGSKA (reference sequence). The CDR3 is CSASPSGFNGANVLTF. As DNA, the CDR3 is TGCAGTGCTAGTCCCTCGGGATTTAACGGGGCCAACGTCCTGACTTTC.

The V and J genes are TRBV7-9 and TRBJ2-7; 7 nucleotides match TRBD1. Per the germline V gene, CDR1 is SEHNR and CDR2 is FQNEAQ (reference sequence). V lost 5 bases to trimming and J lost 0 bases; unmatched junction nucleotides: 13. This CDR3 spans 17 amino acids. CDR3 in DNA: TGTGCCAGCAGCCCCCTTGGGGGAAAGGGGGCCTCCTACGAGCAGTACTTC. Translation gives CASSPLGGKGASYEQYF.

This chain connects TRBV28 to TRBJ1-6; TRBD1 matches at 8 bases. V lost 2 bases and J lost 10; bases outside the gene matches: 7. Germline V lookup: CDR1 MDHEN, CDR2 SYDVKM. This CDR3 region has 15 residues. In nucleotides, the CDR3 is TGTGCCAGCAGTTTACCGGGACAGGATCCGTCACCCCTCCACTTT. This sequence encodes CASSLPGQDPSPLHF.

This sequence joins TRBV5-6 and TRBJ2-5; 11 nucleotides align to TRBD2. This CDR3 is built from 14 residues. The J segment lost 3 bases and the V segment lost 4 bases, leaving 2 bases of the junction unmatched. Germline V gives CDR1 SGHDT, CDR2 YYEEEE. The CDR3 region has the DNA TGTGCCAGCAGCCCGGGACTAGCGGAAGAGACCCAGTACTTC. Amino acids: CASSPGLAEETQYF.

CDR3 sequence (DNA): TGCGCCAGCAGCTTAACGGGATCCCGGCAAGAGACCCAGTACTTC. Protein sequence: CASSLTGSRQETQYF. The rearrangement joins TRBV5-1 to TRBJ2-5; D perhaps matches TRBD2 (5 bases). CDR1 is SGHRS and CDR2 is YFSETQ in the germline V gene. This CDR3 region has 15 residues. Between the trimmed V and J ends, which lost 2 bases and 2 bases, there was a span of 13 bases.

The V call is TRBV9, the J call TRBJ2-7; tentative D call: TRBD2 (6 bases). The CDR3 extends over 15 amino acids. In germline, CDR1 is SGDLS, CDR2 YYNGEE. Trimming took 0 bases from V and 6 from J, leaving 16 bases between them. As DNA, the CDR3 is TGTGCCAGCAGCGTAGGTCCTAGCGACATGGGCGAGCAGTACTTC. This codes for CASSVGPSDMGEQYF.

This rearrangement joins TRBV18 to TRBJ1-5, with D tentatively TRBD1 (6 bases). The V end was cut by 6 bases, the J end by 5 bases, with 14 bases between. The CDR3 is 14 amino acids. Germline V CDR1 and CDR2: KGHSH, LQKENI. The CDR3 sequence is CASSLGPGDQPQHF. CDR3 bases: TGTGCCAGCTCCCTTGGGCCAGGGGATCAGCCCCAGCATTTT.

The rearrangement links TRBV5-1 to TRBJ1-5; TRBD1 matches 7 bases. CDR1 SGHRS and CDR2 YFSETQ come from the germline V gene. Unmatched junction bases numbered 3, after V lost 4 bases and J lost 2 bases. CDR3 length equals 14 residues. CDR3 protein: CASSDQGGNQPQHF. CDR3 bases: TGCGCCAGCAGCGATCAGGGGGGCAATCAGCCCCAGCATTTT.

V usage is TRBV30 and J usage is TRBJ1-5; no clear D gene. This CDR3 is 13 amino acids long. Trimming took 3 bases from V and 7 from J, leaving 13 bases between them. Germline CDR1 is GTSNPN and CDR2 is SVGIG (reference sequence). DNA of the CDR3: TGTGCCTGGAGCAAGGGTACGGGGCAGCCCCAGCATTTT. Translated, it gives CAWSKGTGQPQHF.

The V call is TRBV19, the J call TRBJ2-2, with 9 bases that match TRBD2. Germline CDR1 is LNHDA and CDR2 is SQIVND (reference sequence). This CDR3 contains 14 residues. Trimming removed 6 bases from V and 4 bases from J; junction bases left unmatched: 3. In DNA, the CDR3 is TGTGCCAGTAGAGCTAGCGGGGTCACCGGGGAGCTGTTTTTT. Encoded protein: CASRASGVTGELFF.